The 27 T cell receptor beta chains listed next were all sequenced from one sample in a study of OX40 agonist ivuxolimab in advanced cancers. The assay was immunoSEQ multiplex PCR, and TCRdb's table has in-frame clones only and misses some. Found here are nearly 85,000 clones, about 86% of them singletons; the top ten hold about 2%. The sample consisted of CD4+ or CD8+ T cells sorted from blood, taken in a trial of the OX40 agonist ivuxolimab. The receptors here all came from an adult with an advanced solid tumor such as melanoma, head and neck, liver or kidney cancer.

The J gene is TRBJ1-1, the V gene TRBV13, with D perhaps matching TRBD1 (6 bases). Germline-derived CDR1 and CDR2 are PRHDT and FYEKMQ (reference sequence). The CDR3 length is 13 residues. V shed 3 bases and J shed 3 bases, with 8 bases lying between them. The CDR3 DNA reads TGTGCCAGCAGCTTGTACAGGGACACTGAAGCTTTCTTT. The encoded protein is CASSLYRDTEAFF.

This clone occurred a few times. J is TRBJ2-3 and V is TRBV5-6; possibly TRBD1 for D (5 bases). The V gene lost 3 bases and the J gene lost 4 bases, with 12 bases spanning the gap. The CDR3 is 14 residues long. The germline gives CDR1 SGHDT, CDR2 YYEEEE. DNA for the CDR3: TGTGCCAGCAGCTGGGATCAGGGTGCAGATACGCAGTATTTT. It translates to CASSWDQGADTQYF.

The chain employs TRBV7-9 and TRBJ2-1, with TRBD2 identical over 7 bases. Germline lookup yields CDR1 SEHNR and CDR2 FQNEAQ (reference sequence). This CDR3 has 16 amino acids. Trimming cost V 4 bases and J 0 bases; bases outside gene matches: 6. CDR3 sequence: CASSSQRGTSYNEQFF. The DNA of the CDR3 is TGTGCCAGCAGCTCCCAGCGGGGTACCTCCTACAATGAGCAGTTCTTC.

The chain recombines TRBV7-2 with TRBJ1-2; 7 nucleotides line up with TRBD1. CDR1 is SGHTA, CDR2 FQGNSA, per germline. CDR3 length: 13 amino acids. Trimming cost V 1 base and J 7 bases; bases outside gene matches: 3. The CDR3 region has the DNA TGTGCCAGCAGCTTAGGGACAGGACCTGGCTACACCTTC. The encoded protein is CASSLGTGPGYTF.

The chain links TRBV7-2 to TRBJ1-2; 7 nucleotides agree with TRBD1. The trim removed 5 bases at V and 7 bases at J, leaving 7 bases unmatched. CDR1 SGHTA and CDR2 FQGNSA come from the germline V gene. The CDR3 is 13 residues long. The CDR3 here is CASSRDRDRGYTF. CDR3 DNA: TGTGCCAGCAGCCGAGACAGGGACCGTGGCTACACCTTC.

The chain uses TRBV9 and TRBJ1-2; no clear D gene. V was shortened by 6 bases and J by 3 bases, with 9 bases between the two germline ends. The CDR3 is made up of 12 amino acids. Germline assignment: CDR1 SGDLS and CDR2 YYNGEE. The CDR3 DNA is TGTGCCAGCAAGGGTGGGGACTATGGCTACACCTTC. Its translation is CASKGGDYGYTF.

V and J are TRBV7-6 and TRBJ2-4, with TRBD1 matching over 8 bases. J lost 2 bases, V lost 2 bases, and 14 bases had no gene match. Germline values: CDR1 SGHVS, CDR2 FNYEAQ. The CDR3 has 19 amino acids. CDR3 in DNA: TGTGCCAGCAGCTTATTTTCGACAGGGGAAGGGTCTTCCAAAAACATTCAGTACTTC. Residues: CASSLFSTGEGSSKNIQYF. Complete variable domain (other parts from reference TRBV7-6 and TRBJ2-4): GAGVSQSPRYKVTKRGQDVALRCDPISGHVSLYWYRQALGQGPEFLTYFNYEAQQDKSGLPNDRFSAERPEGSISTLTIQRTEQRDSAMYRCASSLFSTGEGSSKNIQYFGAGTRLSVL.

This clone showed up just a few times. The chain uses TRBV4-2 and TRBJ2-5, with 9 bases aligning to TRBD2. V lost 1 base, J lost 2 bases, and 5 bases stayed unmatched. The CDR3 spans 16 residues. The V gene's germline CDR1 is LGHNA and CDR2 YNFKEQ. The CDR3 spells CASSQVVAGEQETQYF. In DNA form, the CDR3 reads TGTGCCAGCAGCCAAGTTGTAGCGGGGGAACAAGAGACCCAGTACTTC.

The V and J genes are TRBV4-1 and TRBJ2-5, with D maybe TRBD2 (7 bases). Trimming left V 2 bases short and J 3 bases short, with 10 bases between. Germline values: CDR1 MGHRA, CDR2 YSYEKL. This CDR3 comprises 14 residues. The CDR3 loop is CASSQRGAKETQYF. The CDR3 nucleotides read TGCGCCAGCAGCCAACGGGGGGCTAAAGAGACCCAGTACTTC.

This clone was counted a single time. The CDR3 reads CASSRGLISNYGYTF. The CDR3 nucleotides are TGTGCCAGCAGTAGAGGTTTGATCTCTAACTATGGCTACACCTTC. V and J are TRBV28 and TRBJ1-2; the D is unclear. The V and J ends lost 5 bases and 0 bases respectively, with 13 bases between them. Germline V gives CDR1 MDHEN, CDR2 SYDVKM. This CDR3 contains 15 residues.

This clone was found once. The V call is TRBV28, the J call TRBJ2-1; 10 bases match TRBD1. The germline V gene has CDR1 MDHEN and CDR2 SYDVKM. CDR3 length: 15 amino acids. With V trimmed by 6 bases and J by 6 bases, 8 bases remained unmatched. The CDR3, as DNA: TGTGCCAGCAGGACCCCCGGGACAGGGGCCAATGAGCAGTTCTTC. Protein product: CASRTPGTGANEQFF.

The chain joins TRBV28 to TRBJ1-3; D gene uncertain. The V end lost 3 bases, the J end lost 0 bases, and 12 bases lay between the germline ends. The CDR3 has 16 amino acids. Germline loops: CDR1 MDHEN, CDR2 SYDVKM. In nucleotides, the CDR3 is TGTGCCAGCAGTTTGAACGGGAGGTCCTCTGGAAACACCATATATTTT. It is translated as CASSLNGRSSGNTIYF. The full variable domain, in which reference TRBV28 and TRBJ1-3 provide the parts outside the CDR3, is DVKVTQSSRYLVKRTGEKVFLECVQDMDHENMFWYRQDPGLGLRLIYFSYDVKMKEKGDIPEGYSVSREKKERFSLILESASTNQTSMYLCASSLNGRSSGNTIYFGEGSWLTVV.

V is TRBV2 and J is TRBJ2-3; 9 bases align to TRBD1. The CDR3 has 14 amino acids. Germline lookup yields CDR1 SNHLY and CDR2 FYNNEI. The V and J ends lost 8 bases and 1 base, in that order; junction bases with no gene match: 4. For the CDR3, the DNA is TGTGCCAGCGCCACAGGGGGCGGCACAGATACGCAGTATTTT. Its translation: CASATGGGTDTQYF.

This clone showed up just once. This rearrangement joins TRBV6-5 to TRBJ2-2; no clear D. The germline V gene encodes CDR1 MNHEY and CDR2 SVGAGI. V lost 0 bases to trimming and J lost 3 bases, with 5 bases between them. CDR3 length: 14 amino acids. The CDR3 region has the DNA TGTGCCAGCAGTTACTCGCTGTACACCGGGGAGCTGTTTTTT. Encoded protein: CASSYSLYTGELFF.

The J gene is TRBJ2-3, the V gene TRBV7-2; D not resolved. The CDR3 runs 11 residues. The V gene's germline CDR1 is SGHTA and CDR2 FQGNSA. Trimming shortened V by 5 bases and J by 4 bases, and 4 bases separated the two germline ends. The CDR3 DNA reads TGTGCCAGCAGCGGATCAGATACGCAGTATTTT. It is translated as CASSGSDTQYF. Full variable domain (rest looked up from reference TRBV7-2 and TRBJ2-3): GAGVSQSPSNKVTEKGKDVELRCDPISGHTALYWYRQSLGQGLEFLIYFQGNSAPDKSGLPSDRFSAERTGGSVSTLTIQRTQQEDSAVYLCASSGSDTQYFGPGTRLTVL.

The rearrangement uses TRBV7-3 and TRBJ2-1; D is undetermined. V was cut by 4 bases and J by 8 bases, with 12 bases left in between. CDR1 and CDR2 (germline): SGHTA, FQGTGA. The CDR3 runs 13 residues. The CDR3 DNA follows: TGTGCCAGCAGCTCACGTTACAAGGATGAGCAGTTCTTC. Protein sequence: CASSSRYKDEQFF. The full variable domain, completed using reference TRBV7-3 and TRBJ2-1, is GAGVSQTPSNKVTEKGKYVELRCDPISGHTALYWYRQSLGQGPEFLIYFQGTGAADDSGLPNDRFFAVRPEGSVSTLKIQRTERGDSAVYLCASSSRYKDEQFFGPGTRLTVL.

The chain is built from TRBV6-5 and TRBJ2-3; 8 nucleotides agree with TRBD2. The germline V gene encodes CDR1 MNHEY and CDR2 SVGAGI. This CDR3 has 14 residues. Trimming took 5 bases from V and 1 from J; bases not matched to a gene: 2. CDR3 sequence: CASSDSGGTDTQYF. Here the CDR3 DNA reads TGTGCCAGCAGTGATAGCGGGGGCACAGATACGCAGTATTTT.

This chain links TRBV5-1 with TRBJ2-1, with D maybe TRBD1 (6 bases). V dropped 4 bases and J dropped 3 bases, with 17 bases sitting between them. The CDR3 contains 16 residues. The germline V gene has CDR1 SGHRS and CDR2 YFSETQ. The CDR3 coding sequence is TGCGCCAGCAGCGCCCAACCAGGGGTTTTCTACAATGAGCAGTTCTTC. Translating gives CASSAQPGVFYNEQFF.

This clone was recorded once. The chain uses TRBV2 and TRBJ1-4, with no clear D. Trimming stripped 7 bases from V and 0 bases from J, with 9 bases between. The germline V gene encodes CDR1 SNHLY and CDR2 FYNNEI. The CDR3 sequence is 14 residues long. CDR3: CASKTGATNEKLFF. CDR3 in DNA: TGTGCCAGCAAGACCGGAGCAACTAATGAAAAACTGTTTTTT.

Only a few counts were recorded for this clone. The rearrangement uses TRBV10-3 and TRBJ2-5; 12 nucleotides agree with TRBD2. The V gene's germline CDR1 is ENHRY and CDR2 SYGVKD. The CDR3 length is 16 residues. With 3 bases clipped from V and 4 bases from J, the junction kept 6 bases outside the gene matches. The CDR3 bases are TGTGCCATCAGTGAACTAGCGGGGGGCTTTCGAGAGACCCAGTACTTC. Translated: CAISELAGGFRETQYF.

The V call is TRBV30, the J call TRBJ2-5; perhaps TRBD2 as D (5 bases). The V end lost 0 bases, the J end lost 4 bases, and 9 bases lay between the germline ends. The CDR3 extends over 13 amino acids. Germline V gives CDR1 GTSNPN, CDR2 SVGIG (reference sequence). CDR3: CAWSVPGIETQYF. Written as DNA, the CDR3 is TGTGCCTGGAGTGTACCCGGGATAGAGACCCAGTACTTC.

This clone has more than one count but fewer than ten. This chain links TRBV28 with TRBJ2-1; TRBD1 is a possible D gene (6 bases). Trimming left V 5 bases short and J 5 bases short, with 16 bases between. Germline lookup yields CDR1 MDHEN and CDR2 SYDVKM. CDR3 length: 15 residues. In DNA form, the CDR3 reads TGTGCCAGCAGTCGGGCCCAGGGGCGCCACAATGAGCAGTTCTTC. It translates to CASSRAQGRHNEQFF.

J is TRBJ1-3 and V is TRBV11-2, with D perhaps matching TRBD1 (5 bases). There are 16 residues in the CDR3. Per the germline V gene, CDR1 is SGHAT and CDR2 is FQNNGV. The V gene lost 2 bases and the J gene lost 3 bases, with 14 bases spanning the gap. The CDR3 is CASSLNGAGYGNTIYF. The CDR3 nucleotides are TGTGCCAGCAGCTTAAACGGGGCAGGGTATGGAAACACCATATATTTT.

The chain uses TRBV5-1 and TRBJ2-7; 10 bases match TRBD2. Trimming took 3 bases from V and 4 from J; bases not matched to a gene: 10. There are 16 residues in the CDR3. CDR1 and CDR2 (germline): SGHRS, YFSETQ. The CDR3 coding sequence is TGCGCCAGCAGCTCCGGGTTTGGGACTAGCGAATACGAGCAGTACTTC. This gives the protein CASSSGFGTSEYEQYF.

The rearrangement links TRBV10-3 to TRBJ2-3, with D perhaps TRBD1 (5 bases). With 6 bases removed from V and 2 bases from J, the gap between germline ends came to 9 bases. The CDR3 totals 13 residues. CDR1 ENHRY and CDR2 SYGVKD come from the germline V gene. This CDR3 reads CAIRTADTDTQYF. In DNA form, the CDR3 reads TGTGCCATCAGGACAGCAGACACAGATACGCAGTATTTT.

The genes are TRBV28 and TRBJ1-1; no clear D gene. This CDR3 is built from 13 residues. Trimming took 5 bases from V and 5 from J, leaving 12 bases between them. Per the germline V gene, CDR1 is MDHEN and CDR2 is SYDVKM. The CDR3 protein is CASSREMGTEAFF. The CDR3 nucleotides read TGTGCCAGCAGTAGAGAAATGGGAACTGAAGCTTTCTTT.

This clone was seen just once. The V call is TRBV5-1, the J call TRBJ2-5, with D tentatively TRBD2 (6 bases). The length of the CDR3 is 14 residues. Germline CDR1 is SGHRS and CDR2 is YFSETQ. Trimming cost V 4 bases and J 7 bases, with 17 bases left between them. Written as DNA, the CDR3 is TGCGCCAGCAGCGAGGCTAGCGCGAGAGGGACCCAGTACTTC. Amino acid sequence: CASSEASARGTQYF.